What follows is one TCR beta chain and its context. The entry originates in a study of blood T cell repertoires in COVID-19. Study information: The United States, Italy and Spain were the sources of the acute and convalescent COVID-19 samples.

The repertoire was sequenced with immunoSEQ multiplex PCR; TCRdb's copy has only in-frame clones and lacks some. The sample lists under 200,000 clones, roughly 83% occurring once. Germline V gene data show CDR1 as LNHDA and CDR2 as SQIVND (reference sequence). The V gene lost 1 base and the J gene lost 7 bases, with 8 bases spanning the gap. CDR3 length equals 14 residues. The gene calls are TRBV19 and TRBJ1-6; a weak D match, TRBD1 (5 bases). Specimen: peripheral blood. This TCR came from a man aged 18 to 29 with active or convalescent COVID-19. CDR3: CASSIVGGNSPLHF. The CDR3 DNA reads TGTGCCAGTAGTATAGTGGGGGGGAATTCACCCCTCCACTTT.